Included here is one TCR beta chain sequence, with context. The V gene end was trimmed by 2 bases and the J gene end by 3 bases; junction bases not matched to a gene: 3. Per the germline V gene, CDR1 is MDHEN and CDR2 is SYDVKM. CDR3 length equals 15 residues. The assay was run at deep level. Clones were read by immunoSEQ multiplex PCR, and TCRdb kept only the in-frame ones, dropping some. The sample includes nearly 500,000 clones, 76% seen only once; the top ten take under 15%. Healthy HIV-negative adults with no recent acute infections or vaccinations were recruited as donors. The data belong to a study of shared clonotypes between healthy human individuals.

The sequence was collected from a woman aged 40 to 50 in good health. Some clones in this sample may be carry-over from other donors' samples. Sequenced input: PBMCs. The chain links TRBV28 to TRBJ2-2; 7 bases line up with TRBD2. CDR3 nucleotide sequence: TGTGCCAGCAGTTTAGCGGGGGTCGACACCGGGGAGCTGTTTTTT. As protein: CASSLAGVDTGELFF. The whole variable domain, filled in from reference TRBV28 and TRBJ2-2, reads DVKVTQSSRYLVKRTGEKVFLECVQDMDHENMFWYRQDPGLGLRLIYFSYDVKMKEKGDIPEGYSVSREKKERFSLILESASTNQTSMYLCASSLAGVDTGELFFGEGSRLTVL.